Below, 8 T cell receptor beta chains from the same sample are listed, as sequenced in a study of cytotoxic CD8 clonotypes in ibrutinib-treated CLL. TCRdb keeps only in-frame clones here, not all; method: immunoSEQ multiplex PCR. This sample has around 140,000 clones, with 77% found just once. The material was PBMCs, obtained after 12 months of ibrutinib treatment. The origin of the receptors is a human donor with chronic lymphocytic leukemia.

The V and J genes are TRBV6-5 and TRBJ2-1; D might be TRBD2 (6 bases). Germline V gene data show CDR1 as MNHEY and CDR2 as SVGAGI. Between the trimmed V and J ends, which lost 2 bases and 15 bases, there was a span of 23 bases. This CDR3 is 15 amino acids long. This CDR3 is CASSYSGQPWDQRFF. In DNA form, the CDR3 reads TGTGCCAGCAGTTACAGCGGGCAGCCGTGGGACCAGCGGTTCTTC.

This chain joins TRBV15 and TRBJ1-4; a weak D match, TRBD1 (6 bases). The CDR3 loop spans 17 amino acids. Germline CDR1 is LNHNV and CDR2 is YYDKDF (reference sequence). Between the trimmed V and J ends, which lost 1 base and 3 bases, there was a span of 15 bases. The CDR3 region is CATSRAGGREPNEKLFF. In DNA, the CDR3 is TGTGCCACCAGCAGAGCGGGGGGCAGGGAGCCTAATGAAAAACTGTTTTTT.

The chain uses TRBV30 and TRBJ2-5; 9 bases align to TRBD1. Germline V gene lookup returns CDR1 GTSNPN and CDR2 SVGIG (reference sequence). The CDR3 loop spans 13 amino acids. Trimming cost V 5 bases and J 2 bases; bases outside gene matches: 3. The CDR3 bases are TGTGCCTGGCAGGGACAGGGACAAGAGACCCAGTACTTC. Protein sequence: CAWQGQGQETQYF.

The CDR3 DNA follows: TGTGCCAGCGGGAAGCTCACCGGGGAGCTGTTTTTT. As protein: CASGKLTGELFF. The chain employs TRBV27 and TRBJ2-2, with D unclear. Trimming pared 8 bases from V and 4 bases from J, leaving 8 bases between. The CDR3 totals 12 residues. The germline V gene has CDR1 MNHEY and CDR2 SMNVEV (reference sequence).

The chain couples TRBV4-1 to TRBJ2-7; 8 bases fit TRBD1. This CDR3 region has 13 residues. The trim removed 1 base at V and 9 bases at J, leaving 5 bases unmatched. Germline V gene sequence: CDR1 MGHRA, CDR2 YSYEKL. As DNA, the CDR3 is TGCGCCAGCAGCCAAGGACAGGGGTTGGGGCAGTACTTC. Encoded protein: CASSQGQGLGQYF.

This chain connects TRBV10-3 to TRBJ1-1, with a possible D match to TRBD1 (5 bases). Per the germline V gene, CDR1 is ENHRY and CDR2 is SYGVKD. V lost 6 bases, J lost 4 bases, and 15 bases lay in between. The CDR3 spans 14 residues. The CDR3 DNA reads TGTGCCATCAGAAACCCCCAGGGACCCACTGAAGCTTTCTTT. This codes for CAIRNPQGPTEAFF.

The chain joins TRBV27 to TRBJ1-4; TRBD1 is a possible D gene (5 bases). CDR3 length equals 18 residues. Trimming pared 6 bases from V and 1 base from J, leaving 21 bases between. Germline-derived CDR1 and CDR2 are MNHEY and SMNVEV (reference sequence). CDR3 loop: CASSATGQNVGTNEKLFF. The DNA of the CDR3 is TGTGCCAGCAGCGCAACTGGACAAAATGTCGGAACTAATGAAAAACTGTTTTTT.

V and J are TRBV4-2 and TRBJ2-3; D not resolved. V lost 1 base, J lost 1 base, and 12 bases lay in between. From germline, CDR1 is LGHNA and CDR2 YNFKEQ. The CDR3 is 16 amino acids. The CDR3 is CASSQGAIGGTDTQYF. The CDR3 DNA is TGTGCCAGCAGCCAAGGGGCCATAGGTGGCACAGATACGCAGTATTTT.